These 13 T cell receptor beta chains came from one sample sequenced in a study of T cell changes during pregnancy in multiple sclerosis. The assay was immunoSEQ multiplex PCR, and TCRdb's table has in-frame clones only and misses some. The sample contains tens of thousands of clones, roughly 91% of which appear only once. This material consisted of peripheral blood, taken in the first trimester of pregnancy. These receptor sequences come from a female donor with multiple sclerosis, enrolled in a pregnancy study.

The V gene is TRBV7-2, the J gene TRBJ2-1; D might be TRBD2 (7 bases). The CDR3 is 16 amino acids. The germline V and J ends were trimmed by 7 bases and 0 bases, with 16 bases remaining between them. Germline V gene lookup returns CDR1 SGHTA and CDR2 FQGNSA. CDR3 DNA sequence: TGTGCCAGCACCGCCGACGGGGGGCGCTCCTACAATGAGCAGTTCTTC. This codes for CASTADGGRSYNEQFF.

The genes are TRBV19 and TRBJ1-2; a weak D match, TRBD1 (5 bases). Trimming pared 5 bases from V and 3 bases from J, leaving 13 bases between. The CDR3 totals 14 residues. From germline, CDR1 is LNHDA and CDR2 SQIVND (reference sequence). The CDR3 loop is CASSLQAADYGYTF. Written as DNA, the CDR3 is TGTGCCAGTAGTTTACAGGCAGCTGACTATGGCTACACCTTC. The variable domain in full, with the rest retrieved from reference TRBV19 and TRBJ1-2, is DGGITQSPKYLFRKEGQNVTLSCEQNLNHDAMYWYRQDPGQGLRLIYYSQIVNDFQKGDIAEGYSVSREKKESFPLTVTSAQKNPTAFYLCASSLQAADYGYTFGSGTRLTVV.

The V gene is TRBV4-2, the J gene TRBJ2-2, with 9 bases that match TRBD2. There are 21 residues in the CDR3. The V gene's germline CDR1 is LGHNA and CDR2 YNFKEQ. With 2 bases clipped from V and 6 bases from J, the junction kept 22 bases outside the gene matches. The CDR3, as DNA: TGTGCCAGCAGCCAAAGGTTTACGGCGGGGGGGCCTGGAGCTGTCGCCGGGGAGCTGTTTTTT. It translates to CASSQRFTAGGPGAVAGELFF.

This chain's CDR3 is CASRGGTGVNTEAFF. The CDR3 DNA reads TGTGCCAGCCGCGGCGGGACAGGGGTGAACACTGAAGCTTTCTTT. The chain employs TRBV25-1 and TRBJ1-1, with 10 bases aligning to TRBD1. Germline CDR1 and CDR2: MGHDK and SYGVNS. CDR3 size: 15 residues. The trim removed 8 bases at V and 0 bases at J, leaving 6 bases unmatched. Full variable domain (remainder filled in from reference TRBV25-1 and TRBJ1-1): EADIYQTPRYLVIGTGKKITLECSQTMGHDKMYWYQQDPGMELHLIHYSYGVNSTEKGDLSSESTVSRIRTEHFPLTLESARPSHTSQYLCASRGGTGVNTEAFFGQGTRLTVV.

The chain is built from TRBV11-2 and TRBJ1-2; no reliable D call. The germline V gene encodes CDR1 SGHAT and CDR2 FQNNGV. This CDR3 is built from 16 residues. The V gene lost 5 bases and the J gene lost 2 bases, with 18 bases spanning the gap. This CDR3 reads CASSDWTAYSNYGYTF. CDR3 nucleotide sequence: TGTGCCAGCAGCGACTGGACTGCTTACAGCAACTATGGCTACACCTTC. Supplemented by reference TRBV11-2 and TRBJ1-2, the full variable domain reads EAGVAQSPRYKIIEKRQSVAFWCNPISGHATLYWYQQILGQGPKLLIQFQNNGVVDDSQLPKDRFSAERLKGVDSTLKIQPAKLEDSAVYLCASSDWTAYSNYGYTFGSGTRLTVV.

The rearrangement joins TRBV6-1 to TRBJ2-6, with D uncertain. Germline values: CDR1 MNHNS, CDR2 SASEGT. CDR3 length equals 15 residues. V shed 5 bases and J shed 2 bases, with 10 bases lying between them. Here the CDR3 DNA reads TGTGCCAGCAGTCCGAGCCAGGCTGGGGCCAACGTCCTGACTTTC. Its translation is CASSPSQAGANVLTF.

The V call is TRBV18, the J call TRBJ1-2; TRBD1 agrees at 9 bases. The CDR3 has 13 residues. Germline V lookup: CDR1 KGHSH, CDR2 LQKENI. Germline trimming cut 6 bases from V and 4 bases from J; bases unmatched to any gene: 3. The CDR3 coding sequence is TGTGCCAGCTCCCGGGGACAGGGCTATGGCTACACCTTC. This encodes CASSRGQGYGYTF.

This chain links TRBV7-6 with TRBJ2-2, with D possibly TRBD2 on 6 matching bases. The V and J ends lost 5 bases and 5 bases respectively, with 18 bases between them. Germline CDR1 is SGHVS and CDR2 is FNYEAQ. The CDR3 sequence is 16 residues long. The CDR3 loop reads CASSPNGAGLTGELFF. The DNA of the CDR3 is TGTGCCAGCAGCCCAAACGGGGCGGGGTTGACCGGGGAGCTGTTTTTT.

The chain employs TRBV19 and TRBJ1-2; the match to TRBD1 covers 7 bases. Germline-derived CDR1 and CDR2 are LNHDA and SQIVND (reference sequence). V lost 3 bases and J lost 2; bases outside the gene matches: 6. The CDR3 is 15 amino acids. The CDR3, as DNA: TGTGCCAGTAGTATTCAACAGGGGCGAAACTATGGCTACACCTTC. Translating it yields CASSIQQGRNYGYTF.

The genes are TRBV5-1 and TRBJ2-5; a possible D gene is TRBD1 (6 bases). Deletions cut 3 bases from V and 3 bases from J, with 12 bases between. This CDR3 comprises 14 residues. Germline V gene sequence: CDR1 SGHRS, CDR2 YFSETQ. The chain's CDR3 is CASSSSTGEETQYF. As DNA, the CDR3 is TGCGCCAGCAGCTCTTCGACAGGTGAAGAGACCCAGTACTTC. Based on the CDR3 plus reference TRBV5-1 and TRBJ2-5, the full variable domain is KAGVTQTPRYLIKTRGQQVTLSCSPISGHRSVSWYQQTPGQGLQFLFEYFSETQRNKGNFPGRFSGRQFSNSRSEMNVSTLELGDSALYLCASSSSTGEETQYFGPGTRLLVL.

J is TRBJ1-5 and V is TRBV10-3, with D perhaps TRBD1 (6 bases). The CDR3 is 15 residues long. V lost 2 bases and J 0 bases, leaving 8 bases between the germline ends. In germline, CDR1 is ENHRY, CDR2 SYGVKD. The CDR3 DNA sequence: TGTGCCATCAGTGAGCCGGGACATAGCAATCAGCCCCAGCATTTT. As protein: CAISEPGHSNQPQHF.

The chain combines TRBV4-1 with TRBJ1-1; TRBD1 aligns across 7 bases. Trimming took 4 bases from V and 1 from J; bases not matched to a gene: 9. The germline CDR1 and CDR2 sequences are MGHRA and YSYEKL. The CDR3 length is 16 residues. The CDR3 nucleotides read TGCGCCAGCAGCCTCCTACAGGGGACGGCGAACACTGAAGCTTTCTTT. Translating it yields CASSLLQGTANTEAFF.

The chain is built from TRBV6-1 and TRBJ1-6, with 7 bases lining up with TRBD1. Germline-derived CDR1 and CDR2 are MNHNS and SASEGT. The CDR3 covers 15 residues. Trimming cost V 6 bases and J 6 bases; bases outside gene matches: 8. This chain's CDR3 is CASRGMDRSNSPLHF. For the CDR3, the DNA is TGTGCCAGCAGGGGGATGGACAGGAGTAATTCACCCCTCCACTTT.